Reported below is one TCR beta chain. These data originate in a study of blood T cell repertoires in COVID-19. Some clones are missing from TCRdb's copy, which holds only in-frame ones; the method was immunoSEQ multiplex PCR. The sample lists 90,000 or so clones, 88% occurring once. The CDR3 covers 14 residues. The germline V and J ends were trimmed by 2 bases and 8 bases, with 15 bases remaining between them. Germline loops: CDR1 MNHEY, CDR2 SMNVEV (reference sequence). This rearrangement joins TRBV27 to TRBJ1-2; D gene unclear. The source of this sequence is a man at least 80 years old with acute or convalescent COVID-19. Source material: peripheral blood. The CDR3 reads CASSLGQNFGGYTF. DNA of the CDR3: TGTGCCAGCAGTTTAGGGCAGAACTTCGGAGGCTACACCTTC.